This is a list of T cell receptor beta chains from one sample in a study of CD8 T cells in Susac syndrome. TCRdb reanalysed the immunoSEQ multiplex PCR reads using MiXCR and keeps one entry per CDR3 protein. The sample shows nearly 110,000 distinct CDR3 sequences, approximately 93% of them seen only once. Source material: CD8+ T cells from PBMCs. Every receptor here comes from a human donor with Susac syndrome. CDR3s include the opening cysteine and the closing phenylalanine or tryptophan. D genes are given only for firm matches. Only part of the rows carry a size: once, few, many, or a class if the clone is expanded.

TRBV20-1	.	TRBD2	TRBJ2-5	TGCAGTGCCAAAAGCGGGGGGGCTGCAGAGACCCAGTACTTC	CSAKSGGAAETQYF
TRBV5-4	.	.	TRBJ2-1	TGTGCCAGCAGCTTGGAATCCGGGCTGAGCTCCTACAATGAGCAGTTCTTC	CASSLESGLSSYNEQFF
TRBV9	.	TRBD1	TRBJ2-5	TGTGCCAGCAGCGCCAACAGGGGAGAGACCCAGTACTTC	CASSANRGETQYF
TRBV2	.	TRBD2	TRBJ2-3	TGTGCCAGCGGGAGGCTAGCGGGGAACACAGATACGCAGTATTTT	CASGRLAGNTDTQYF
TRBV29-1	.	.	TRBJ1-2	TGCAGCGTTGTGGACAGCCCCTATGGCTACACCTTC	CSVVDSPYGYTF
TRBV19	.	.	TRBJ1-4	TGTGCCAGTACCTGGTCAGGAAAACTGTTTTTT	CASTWSGKLFF
TRBV25-1	.	.	TRBJ1-2	TGTGCCAGCAGTGAGGGAACCTCCTATGGCTACACCTTC	CASSEGTSYGYTF
TRBV15	once	.	TRBJ2-1	TGTGCCACCAGCAGAGGACCGCCAGGGGTAAACAATGAGCAGTTCTTC	CATSRGPPGVNNEQFF
TRBV12-3/TRBV12-4	.	TRBD1	TRBJ1-5	TGTGCCAGTAAGGGACAGTATAGCAATCAGCCCCAGCATTTT	CASKGQYSNQPQHF
TRBV20-1	.	.	TRBJ1-2	TGCAGCGGGACGGGGGTGGATGGCTACACCTTC	CSGTGVDGYTF
TRBV7-7	.	TRBD2	TRBJ2-1	TGTGCCAGCAGCCCACTAGCGGGGGGGAGCTCCTACAATGAGCAGTTCTTC	CASSPLAGGSSYNEQFF
TRBV12-3/TRBV12-4	once	.	TRBJ1-3	TGTGCCAGCAGACAGACGTCCTCTGAAAACACCATATATTTT	CASRQTSSENTIYF
TRBV4-1	few	.	TRBJ2-3	TGCGCCAGCAGCCAAGCAGAAGGCGGGGACACAGATACGCAGTATTTT	CASSQAEGGDTDTQYF
TRBV23-1	.	.	TRBJ2-6	TGCGCCAGCAGTCTGACCGTCTCTGGGGCCAACGTCCTGACTTTC	CASSLTVSGANVLTF
TRBV9	once	.	TRBJ2-3	TGTGCCAGCAGCGTAGAGGTCGCCGGGACGACACCGCCAGATACGCAGTATTTT	CASSVEVAGTTPPDTQYF
TRBV20-1	.	.	TRBJ2-1	TGCAGTGCTAGAGATCAGCCAGCCTCCTACAATGAGCAGTTCTTC	CSARDQPASYNEQFF
TRBV4-3	.	.	TRBJ1-4	TGCGCCAGCAGCCCCCCTTGGGGTGATTTGCTGTTTTTT	CASSPPWGDLLFF
TRBV20-1	.	TRBD1	TRBJ2-5	TGCAGTGCTAGGCGTGACAGGGAGATCCAAGAGACCCAGTACTTC	CSARRDREIQETQYF
TRBV6-2/TRBV6-3	.	.	TRBJ2-7	TGTGCCAGCAGTTACTTACTCCTTTCGGCCGAGCAGTACTTC	CASSYLLLSAEQYF
TRBV5-1	.	.	TRBJ2-2	TGCGCCAGCAGCGCGGGACTGAACACCGGGGAGCTGTTTTTT	CASSAGLNTGELFF
TRBV7-3	once	.	TRBJ2-2	TGTGCCAGCAGCCAAACAGGGATGGACACCGGGGAGCTGTTTTTT	CASSQTGMDTGELFF
TRBV5-1	.	.	TRBJ2-3	TGCGCCAGCAGCTTTGAGGTACCAGCCACACGGGATACGCAGTATTTT	CASSFEVPATRDTQYF
TRBV7-3	.	.	TRBJ2-6	TGTGCCAGCGGGTTGGGTACTGGGGCCAACGTCCTGACTTTC	CASGLGTGANVLTF
TRBV14	.	.	TRBJ2-2	TGTGCCAGCAGCCAAGCTCTGAACACCGGGGAGCTGTTTTTT	CASSQALNTGELFF
TRBV2	.	.	TRBJ2-2	TGTGCCAGCAGTGATAGCTCCAGCACCGGGGAGCTGTTTTTT	CASSDSSSTGELFF
TRBV4-1	.	TRBD1	TRBJ2-1	TGCGCCAGCAGACTCGGACAGGGGGCGAGGTACAATGAGCAGTTCTTC	CASRLGQGARYNEQFF
TRBV6-5	.	.	TRBJ2-1	TGTGCCAGCAGTTACTCGAAGGGAAATGAGCAGTTCTTC	CASSYSKGNEQFF
TRBV11-2	.	.	TRBJ2-5	TGTGCCAGCAGCTTAGCCGGGAGCCCTGTACAGACCCAGTACTTC	CASSLAGSPVQTQYF
TRBV7-9	.	.	TRBJ1-2	TGTGCCAGCAGCGCGCCGGGACGGGCAGATGGCTACACCTTC	CASSAPGRADGYTF
TRBV7-9	.	.	TRBJ1-1	TGTGCCAGCAGTCCCCAGGGGATCCTAAACACTGAAGCTTTCTTT	CASSPQGILNTEAFF
TRBV5-1	.	TRBD2	TRBJ2-3	TGCGCCAGCAGCTTGGAGGCGGGAGGTACGCAGTATTTT	CASSLEAGGTQYF
TRBV6-5	.	.	TRBJ2-5	TGTGCCAGCAGTTACTCGGCGGACCAAGAGACCCAGTACTTC	CASSYSADQETQYF
TRBV5-4	.	.	TRBJ2-1	TGTGCCAGCAGCCCGGACAGTTTCAATGAGCAGTTCTTC	CASSPDSFNEQFF
TRBV4-2	.	.	TRBJ1-1	TGTGCCAGCAGCCAAGACGATATGAACACTGAAGCTTTCTTT	CASSQDDMNTEAFF
TRBV29-1	.	TRBD1	TRBJ1-2	TGCAGCGTTCCTTGGGACAGGGATGGCTACACCTTC	CSVPWDRDGYTF
TRBV27	.	.	TRBJ2-7	TGTGCCAGCAGTTTCGGGGCCGACTACGAGCAGTACTTC	CASSFGADYEQYF
TRBV2	.	.	TRBJ2-3	TGTGCCAGCAGTCCCTGGACAGACACAGATACGCAGTATTTT	CASSPWTDTDTQYF
TRBV6-6	.	.	TRBJ2-1	TGTGCCGGCCTATCATACCAATACAATGAGCAGTTCTTC	CAGLSYQYNEQFF
TRBV10-3	.	.	TRBJ2-3	TGTGCCATCAGTGACCCTGGGGACACCTCTACAGATACGCAGTATTTT	CAISDPGDTSTDTQYF
TRBV27	.	.	TRBJ1-2	TGTGCCAGCAGTTTATCGATAGGGAATGGCTACACCTTC	CASSLSIGNGYTF
TRBV18	.	TRBD1	TRBJ1-4	TGTGCCAGCTCACCCATACTGGGACAGGAGGGCGAAAAACTGTTTTTT	CASSPILGQEGEKLFF
TRBV7-8	.	.	TRBJ2-7	TGTGCCAGCAGCCCAGAGACAGTCTCCTACGAGCAGTACTTC	CASSPETVSYEQYF
TRBV12-3/TRBV12-4	.	.	TRBJ2-2	TGTGCCATCCTACTCAGCGGAGGGCCCAACACCGGGGAGCTGTTTTTT	CAILLSGGPNTGELFF
TRBV9	once	.	TRBJ2-3	TGTGCCAGCAGCGGGGGACACTCCACAGATACGCAGTATTTT	CASSGGHSTDTQYF
TRBV12-3/TRBV12-4	.	TRBD2	TRBJ2-5	TGTGCCAGCAGTTTAGGGGCGGGGGGGCTTCAAGAGACCCAGTACTTC	CASSLGAGGLQETQYF
TRBV27	.	TRBD1	TRBJ2-7	TGTGCCAGCAGTTTACTGGGACAGCTACGCGAGCAGTACTTC	CASSLLGQLREQYF
TRBV19	.	.	TRBJ2-2	TGTGCCAGTAGTATTTGGCAGCTCTCGACCGGGGAGCTGTTTTTT	CASSIWQLSTGELFF
TRBV4-1	.	.	TRBJ1-1	TGCGCCAGTTCAAATGGCCTGAACACTGAAGCTTTCTTT	CASSNGLNTEAFF
TRBV6-4	.	.	TRBJ1-2	TGTGCCAGCAGTCTCTCCGGGGCCGGTGGTGGTGGCTACACCTTC	CASSLSGAGGGGYTF
TRBV6-2/TRBV6-3	.	TRBD1	TRBJ1-2	TGTGCCAGCAGTTCGTGGACAGGCGCTAACTATGGCTACACCTTC	CASSSWTGANYGYTF
TRBV5-1	few	.	TRBJ1-2	TGCGCCAGCAGCTTGGAACCCCAGGGGGGCTACACCTTC	CASSLEPQGGYTF
TRBV7-7	.	.	TRBJ2-3	TGTGCCAGCAGCTCGGGACGTGCAGATACGCAGTATTTT	CASSSGRADTQYF